These T cell receptor beta chains were read from a single sample in a study of T cell responses to AZD1222 COVID-19 vaccine. Only in-frame clones appear in the TCRdb table, and some are missing; sequencing was by immunoSEQ multiplex PCR. Here the sample spans 60,000 to 65,000 clones, 65% to 80% being singletons. The sequences come from peripheral blood, collected on day 0 of AZD1222 vaccination. Source of these receptors: an adult in good health. Each CDR3 is given with its conserved first and last residue. Each record gives: clone size, J gene, V gene, D gene, CDR3 protein, CDR3 DNA. The D gene is left open where the match is weak. Clone size is not always given. Where it is, it says once, few, many or a class for expanded clones.

>NA|TRBJ2-1|TRBV10-3|TRBD2
CAIRDPGGGHYNEQFF
TGTGCCATCCGTGACCCCGGGGGGGGGCATTACAATGAGCAGTTCTTC
>NA|TRBJ1-2|TRBV18|NA
CASSPGAMDYGYTF
TGTGCCAGCTCACCAGGGGCGATGGACTATGGCTACACCTTC
>NA|TRBJ2-4|TRBV2|TRBD1
CASSERGPGKNIQYF
TGTGCCAGCAGTGAGAGGGGGCCGGGCAAAAACATTCAGTACTTC
>NA|TRBJ2-7|TRBV6-5|NA
CASRNRKSYEQYF
TGTGCCAGCAGAAACAGAAAATCCTACGAGCAGTACTTC
>NA|TRBJ2-7|TRBV5-1|TRBD1
CASSAGTGGGYEQYF
TGCGCCAGCAGCGCCGGGACAGGGGGAGGCTACGAGCAGTACTTC
>NA|TRBJ2-3|TRBV30|NA
CAWRDPSFGTDTQYF
TGTGCCTGGAGGGACCCCAGCTTCGGGACAGATACGCAGTATTTT
>NA|TRBJ1-1|TRBV14|NA
CASSQPSSRMNTEAFF
TGTGCCAGCAGCCAACCTAGTTCCAGGATGAACACTGAAGCTTTCTTT
>once|TRBJ2-1|TRBV24-1|NA
CATSDLDTLSPNEQFF
TGTGCCACCAGTGATCTTGACACCCTATCCCCCAATGAGCAGTTCTTC
>NA|TRBJ1-4|TRBV11-2|NA
CASSLGPNEKLFF
TGTGCCAGCAGCTTAGGTCCTAATGAAAAACTGTTTTTT
>few|TRBJ1-4|TRBV6-2/TRBV6-3|NA
CASSLQPEEKLFF
TGTGCCAGCAGCCTTCAGCCGGAGGAAAAACTGTTTTTT
>NA|TRBJ1-3|TRBV19|NA
CASIQRPNSGNTIYF
TGTGCCAGTATACAGAGGCCCAACTCTGGAAACACCATATATTTT
>NA|TRBJ1-1|TRBV13|NA
CASSLKSQNTEAFF
TGTGCCAGCAGCTTAAAGTCTCAGAACACTGAAGCTTTCTTT
>NA|TRBJ2-5|TRBV21-1|NA
CASRQGRETQYF
TGTGCCAGCAGACAGGGTCGGGAGACCCAGTACTTC
>NA|TRBJ1-5|TRBV4-2|NA
CASSQEGRGDGNQPQHF
TGTGCCAGCAGCCAAGAGGGGAGAGGGGACGGCAATCAGCCCCAGCATTTT
>NA|TRBJ1-5|TRBV27|NA
CASSLSGGQPQHF
TGTGCCAGCAGTTTATCGGGCGGACAGCCCCAGCATTTT
>few|TRBJ1-1|TRBV11-2|NA
CASSLGPGTEAFF
TGTGCCAGCAGCTTAGGCCCCGGCACTGAAGCTTTCTTT
>NA|TRBJ1-1|TRBV16|NA
CASSHVQGGTEAFF
TGTGCCAGCAGCCATGTCCAGGGAGGCACTGAAGCTTTCTTT
>NA|TRBJ2-7|TRBV7-2|TRBD1
CASSLGGTANYEQYF
TGTGCCAGCAGCTTAGGTGGGACAGCAAACTACGAGCAGTACTTC
>NA|TRBJ2-2|TRBV7-2|TRBD2
CASSFWEGTGELFF
TGTGCCAGCAGCTTCTGGGAGGGCACCGGGGAGCTGTTTTTT
>few|TRBJ1-2|TRBV7-9|TRBD1
CASSFPGQGFVDTF
TGTGCCAGCAGCTTTCCGGGACAGGGTTTCGTCGACACCTTC
>NA|TRBJ1-1|TRBV5-4|TRBD1
CASSRQGATEAFF
TGTGCCAGCAGCCGACAGGGGGCGACTGAAGCTTTCTTT
>NA|TRBJ1-2|TRBV7-8|TRBD1
CASSLDQTGGGYTF
TGTGCCAGCAGCTTAGATCAGACAGGGGGAGGCTACACCTTC
>few|TRBJ2-2|TRBV3-1/TRBV3-2|NA
CASSQGRNTGELFF
TGTGCCAGCAGCCAGGGTCGGAACACCGGGGAGCTGTTTTTT
>NA|TRBJ1-2|TRBV3-1/TRBV3-2|TRBD1
CASSPRDRIGAGHTF
TGTGCCAGCAGCCCCCGGGACAGGATAGGGGCTGGCCACACCTTC
>NA|TRBJ1-4|TRBV15|NA
CATSRDDLGGADEKLFF
TGTGCCACCAGCAGAGATGACTTGGGGGGTGCGGATGAAAAACTGTTTTTT
>few|TRBJ2-5|TRBV18|NA
CASSPPSGVGETQYF
TGTGCCAGCTCACCACCGAGTGGGGTCGGGGAGACCCAGTACTTC
>few|TRBJ2-7|TRBV2|TRBD1
CASSEGLPGQHEQYF
TGTGCCAGCAGTGAAGGGCTTCCGGGACAGCACGAGCAGTACTTC
>NA|TRBJ2-7|TRBV6-6|NA
CASSWAGAAYEQYF
TGTGCCAGCAGTTGGGCGGGGGCCGCCTACGAGCAGTACTTC
>NA|TRBJ1-5|TRBV5-5|NA
CASSPGLYSNQPQHF
TGTGCCAGCAGCCCGGGGCTTTATAGCAATCAGCCCCAGCATTTT
>NA|TRBJ2-7|TRBV3-1/TRBV3-2|TRBD2
CASSLGGGINEQYF
TGTGCCAGCAGCCTCGGCGGGGGGATCAACGAGCAGTACTTC
>NA|TRBJ2-3|TRBV2|NA
CATGDTLTDTQYF
TGTGCCACCGGGGACACCTTAACAGATACGCAGTATTTT
>NA|TRBJ2-1|TRBV7-2|NA
CASSLEGSPYNEQFF
TGTGCCAGCAGCTTAGAAGGGAGCCCCTACAATGAGCAGTTCTTC
>few|TRBJ1-1|TRBV12-3/TRBV12-4|NA
CASSFQNTEAFF
TGTGCCAGCAGTTTCCAGAACACTGAAGCTTTCTTT
>NA|TRBJ2-3|TRBV7-9|TRBD2
CASSSGLAGGTDTQYF
TGTGCCAGCAGCTCAGGACTAGCGGGGGGCACAGATACGCAGTATTTT
>few|TRBJ2-5|TRBV13|NA
CASSLLRPKETQYF
TGTGCCAGCAGCTTGCTTCGTCCTAAAGAGACCCAGTACTTC